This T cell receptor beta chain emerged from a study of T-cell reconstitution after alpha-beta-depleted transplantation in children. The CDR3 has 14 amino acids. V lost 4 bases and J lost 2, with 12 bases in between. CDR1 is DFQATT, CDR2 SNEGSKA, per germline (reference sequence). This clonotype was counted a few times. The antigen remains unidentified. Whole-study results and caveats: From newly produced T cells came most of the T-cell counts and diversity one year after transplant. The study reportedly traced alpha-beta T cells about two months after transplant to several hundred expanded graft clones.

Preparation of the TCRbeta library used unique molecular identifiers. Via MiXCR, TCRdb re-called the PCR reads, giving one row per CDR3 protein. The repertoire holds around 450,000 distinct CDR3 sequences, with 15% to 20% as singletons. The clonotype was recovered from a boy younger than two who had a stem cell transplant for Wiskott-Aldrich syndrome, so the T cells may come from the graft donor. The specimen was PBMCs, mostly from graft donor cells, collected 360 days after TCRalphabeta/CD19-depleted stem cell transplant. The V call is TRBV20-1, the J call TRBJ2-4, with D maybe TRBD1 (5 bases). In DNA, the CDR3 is TGCAGTGCTACACCGACAGCTTCCAAAAACATTCAGTACTTC. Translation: CSATPTASKNIQYF.